The 2 T cell receptor beta chains listed next were all sequenced from one sample in a study of cytomegalovirus exposure and HLA in healthy donors. Vbeta (60) and Jbeta (13) primers were used in the PCR. Sequencing used immunoSEQ multiplex PCR; TCRdb keeps in-frame clones, though not all of them. Among 90,000 to 95,000 clones, approximately 81% were seen once, and the ten largest hold about 1.2%. The sequenced material came from PBMCs. All receptors come from a girl aged 2 to 9 in good health and CMV-seropositive.

This clone was observed once. V is TRBV7-2 and J is TRBJ2-5; the match to TRBD2 covers 7 bases. The ends lost 5 bases at V and 1 base at J; junction bases unmatched: 4. The CDR3 spans 14 residues. CDR1 is SGHTA and CDR2 is FQGNSA in the germline V gene. The CDR3: CASSPLAVQETQYF. In DNA, the CDR3 is TGTGCCAGCAGCCCCCTAGCGGTCCAAGAGACCCAGTACTTC.

The count of this clone is one. V is TRBV6-1 and J is TRBJ1-2, with D possibly TRBD1 on 6 matching bases. Germline CDR1 is MNHNS and CDR2 is SASEGT. Trimming left V 3 bases short and J 4 bases short, with 15 bases between. This CDR3 contains 15 residues. The CDR3 spells CASSEGWGGFYGYTF. The CDR3 region has the DNA TGTGCCAGCAGTGAGGGTTGGGGGGGCTTCTATGGCTACACCTTC.